This T cell receptor (beta chain) stems from a study of post-analysis software for immune sequencing data (dated by TCRdb to between 2014 and 2017). Broadly, across the study: Relapsing-remitting, secondary progressive and progressive-relapsing multiple sclerosis were recorded as disease courses, and subtype annotation was lacking for some patients. A subset of samples was prepared in parallel using single-end sample barcoding, then pooled and co-amplified after Illumina adapter ligation. The patient repertoires were compared against 11 previously published healthy control repertoires obtained from donors aged roughly 6 to 28 years.

The library was made by PCR. The sequencing machine was an Illumina HiSeq 2500. To reduce PCR and sequencing biases, unique molecular identifiers were built into the TCR beta cDNA libraries. Approximately 500,000 cDNA molecules were obtained per 1 to 10 million input T cells, so each molecule approximated one T cell. The patient libraries were prepared and sequenced using the same protocol as the earlier healthy control dataset. Samples belonging to the same batch were prepared together, multiplexed and sequenced on a shared HiSeq lane. The original pipeline was this. MIGEC handled the raw barcoded reads, throwing out single-read molecular identifier groups before consensus assembly and CDR3 extraction. Clonotype tables were post-analysed with VDJtools, and diversity was normalized by down-sampling all datasets to the smallest sample size. To correct batch-related cross-sample contamination, repertoire overlap clustering matched CDR3 amino acid sequences but not nucleotide sequences. TCRdb reprocessed the public reads (quality trimming at Q25 with fastp, clone calling with MiXCR) and kept in-frame beta chains. Each entry merges the rows of one CDR3 protein and shows their most common DNA and genes. None of the V and J calls come from the authors' own analysis; TCRdb made them. For this sample the table gives approximately 630,000 distinct CDR3 sequences, of which 55% to 60% were detected only once. The ten most abundant clones make up 11% of the sample.

This clonotype was observed a few times. Its target antigen remains unknown. Base qualities are not at hand, and no much larger clone is one base apart. The research as a whole found: Direct clustering with F measure showed strong co-clustering of samples prepared in the same batch, prompting a batch-effect correction. Normalized Chao1 diversity was significantly lower in multiple sclerosis patients than controls, suggesting substantial peripheral T-cell clonal expansion. The multiple sclerosis patient group was slightly younger than the control group.

To demonstrate the VDJtools post-analysis software, TCR beta repertoires were profiled from the peripheral blood of over ten young patients with multiple sclerosis. The multiple sclerosis patients were children and adolescents between roughly 6 and 17 years of age. The TCR originated in a girl aged 2-10 years with multiple sclerosis. Input material: blood.

CDR3 sequence: CASSEYGEQFF. DNA sequence: TGTGCCAGCAGTGAGTACGGTGAGCAGTTCTTC. The chain uses TRBV6-6 and TRBJ2-1; no D gene can be assigned with confidence. The CDR3, cysteine through phenylalanine, is 11 amino acids long. Of the read, only the CDR3 DNA is kept; its 33 bases are in frame from base 1. V gives up 5 bases and J gives up 9 bases, and the segment between their germline ends measures 8 bases. The germline V gene encodes CDR1 MNHNY and CDR2 SVGAGI (reference sequence).